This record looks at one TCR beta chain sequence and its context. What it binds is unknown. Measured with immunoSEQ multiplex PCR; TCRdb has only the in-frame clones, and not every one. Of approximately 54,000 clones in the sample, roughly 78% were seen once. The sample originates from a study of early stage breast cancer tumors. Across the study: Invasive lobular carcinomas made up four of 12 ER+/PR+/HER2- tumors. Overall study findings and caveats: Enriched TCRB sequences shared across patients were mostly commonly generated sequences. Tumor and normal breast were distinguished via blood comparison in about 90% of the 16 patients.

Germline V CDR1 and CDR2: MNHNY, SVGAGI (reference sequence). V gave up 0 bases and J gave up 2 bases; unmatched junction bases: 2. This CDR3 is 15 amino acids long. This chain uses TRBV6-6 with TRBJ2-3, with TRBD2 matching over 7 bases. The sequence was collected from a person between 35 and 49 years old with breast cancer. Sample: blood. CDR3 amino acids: CASSYSLAVTDTQYF. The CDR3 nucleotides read TGTGCCAGCAGTTACTCGCTAGCGGTCACAGATACGCAGTATTTT.